The clone carrying this TCR beta chain was seen many times. Its cognate antigen is unknown. Bulk TCR libraries used previously described methods and listed TCR primers. TCRdb reanalysed the PCR reads using MiXCR and keeps one entry per CDR3 protein. Of hundreds of thousands of distinct CDR3 sequences listed, 20% were seen once; the top ten hold roughly 0.9%. This entry is derived from a study of molecular identifiers for immune sequencing clone quantification. General study points: Clones with over 20 RNA copies captured over 98% of effector molecules but under 1% of naive ones. Spike-in Jurkat TCR RNA from a single cell reportedly registered among one million naive cells.

After removal of 8 bases from V and 1 base from J, the junction contained 2 bases not matched to a gene. The CDR3 consists of 13 residues. CDR1 and CDR2 from the germline V gene are MNHEY and SVGAGI. The authors sorted naive CD8 T cells as CD8+CD4-CCR7+CD45RA+. Sequencing was performed on naive CD8+ T cells from blood, with Jurkat cell RNA spiked in. Indicated subset: FACS-sorted CD8+CD4-CCR7+CD45RA+ naive T cells. This rearrangement joins TRBV6-5 to TRBJ1-1, with 9 nucleotides matching TRBD1. This sequence was found in a human donor in good health. Some libraries in this study had Jurkat cell RNA spiked in. The CDR3 loop is CASGTGTNTEAFF. As DNA, the CDR3 is TGTGCCAGCGGGACAGGGACGAACACTGAAGCTTTCTTT.